What follows are 30 T cell receptor beta chains derived from one specimen sequenced in a study of CD8 T cells in Susac syndrome. After extraction with the RNeasy kit, about 0.5 to 1 ug of the RNA was reverse transcribed using random hexamers. TCRdb analysed the immunoSEQ multiplex PCR reads with MiXCR anew, one entry per CDR3 protein. Of about 190,000 distinct CDR3 sequences in the sample, roughly 94% were seen once. Sequencing used CD8+ T cells from PBMCs. These receptors came from a human donor with Susac syndrome.

This chain links TRBV12-3 or TRBV12-4 with TRBJ1-2; possibly TRBD1 for D (6 bases). The CDR3 is made up of 13 amino acids. V was trimmed by 5 bases and J by 4 bases, leaving 11 bases between them. The CDR3 protein is CASSAGDTYGYTF. The CDR3 DNA reads as TGTGCCAGCAGTGCAGGGGATACCTATGGCTACACCTTC.

The gene calls are TRBV5-6 and TRBJ1-5; D is uncertain. Trimming took 0 bases from V and 4 from J, leaving 8 bases between them. The CDR3 has 14 residues. Germline V gene data show CDR1 as SGHDT and CDR2 as YYEEEE. CDR3 DNA sequence: TGTGCCAGCAGCTTGGCGCTTGGTAATCAGCCCCAGCATTTT. Its translation is CASSLALGNQPQHF. Full variable domain (outside the CDR3, taken from reference TRBV5-6 and TRBJ1-5): DAGVTQSPTHLIKTRGQQVTLRCSPKSGHDTVSWYQQALGQGPQFIFQYYEEEERQRGNFPDRFSGHQFPNYSSELNVNALLLGDSALYLCASSLALGNQPQHFGDGTRLSIL.

The genes are TRBV9 and TRBJ2-4; 8 nucleotides align to TRBD1. The CDR3 has 14 amino acids. From germline, CDR1 is SGDLS and CDR2 YYNGEE. V was clipped by 0 bases and J by 8 bases; unmatched bases: 4. The CDR3 DNA is TGTGCCAGCAGCGTAGGGCAGGGGGCGGACATTCAGTACTTC. As protein: CASSVGQGADIQYF.

V and J are TRBV9 and TRBJ1-1; 7 bases align to TRBD1. V lost 8 bases and J lost 11; bases outside the gene matches: 15. In germline, CDR1 is SGDLS, CDR2 YYNGEE. The CDR3 has 13 residues. CDR3 DNA: TGTGCCAGTCACCTGGGAAGGGGGCAGGCCGCTTTCTTT. It yields the protein CASHLGRGQAAFF.

This chain links TRBV4-2 with TRBJ2-1; TRBD2 aligns across 12 bases. V was pared by 1 base and J by 5 bases, with 3 bases of the junction left unmatched. Germline CDR1 reads LGHNA; CDR2 reads YNFKEQ. The CDR3 extends over 16 amino acids. CDR3 sequence: CASSQATSGSNNEQFF. The CDR3 coding sequence is TGTGCCAGCAGCCAAGCGACTAGCGGGAGCAACAATGAGCAGTTCTTC.

This chain joins TRBV6-5 and TRBJ2-7; 7 nucleotides match TRBD2. The CDR3 totals 17 residues. From germline, CDR1 is MNHEY and CDR2 SVGAGI. J gave up 1 base and V 4 bases, and 13 bases lay outside the gene matches. In nucleotides, the CDR3 is TGTGCCAGCAGTTCACCCCAATTACGGACTAGTTCCTACGAGCAGTACTTC. Its protein is CASSSPQLRTSSYEQYF.

This rearrangement joins TRBV7-3 to TRBJ2-3, with 11 bases identical to TRBD2. J lost 4 bases, V lost 3 bases, and 3 bases had no gene match. Germline CDR1 is SGHTA and CDR2 is FQGTGA. The CDR3 is made up of 15 amino acids. As DNA, the CDR3 is TGTGCCAGCAGCTTTGGACTAGCGGGCCCAGATACGCAGTATTTT. It yields the protein CASSFGLAGPDTQYF. The whole variable domain, filled in from reference TRBV7-3 and TRBJ2-3, reads GAGVSQTPSNKVTEKGKYVELRCDPISGHTALYWYRQSLGQGPEFLIYFQGTGAADDSGLPNDRFFAVRPEGSVSTLKIQRTERGDSAVYLCASSFGLAGPDTQYFGPGTRLTVL.

The chain recombines TRBV9 with TRBJ2-3; a possible D gene is TRBD1 (6 bases). The CDR3 runs 15 residues. CDR1 SGDLS and CDR2 YYNGEE come from the germline V gene. V was cut by 0 bases and J by 2 bases, with 10 bases left in between. The CDR3 DNA is TGTGCCAGCAGCGTAGAAGGGGGAATCACAGATACGCAGTATTTT. This gives the protein CASSVEGGITDTQYF.

V and J are TRBV18 and TRBJ2-7; D call uncertain. The CDR3 runs 13 residues. Per germline, CDR1 KGHSH and CDR2 LQKENI. V dropped 4 bases and J dropped 5 bases, with 12 bases sitting between them. CDR3: CASSLAASDEQYF. As DNA, the CDR3 is TGTGCCAGCTCACTGGCGGCGTCAGACGAGCAGTACTTC.

The chain couples TRBV6-5 to TRBJ2-7; 8 bases match TRBD2. Looked up from germline, CDR1 is MNHEY and CDR2 is SVGAGI. The CDR3 has 16 amino acids. V was clipped by 0 bases and J by 5 bases; unmatched bases: 9. The DNA for the CDR3 is TGTGCCAGCAGTTACTCGAATCAGCGGGGGTTCCACGAGCAGTACTTC. Translation: CASSYSNQRGFHEQYF.

This clonotype came up once. The chain recombines TRBV20-1 with TRBJ1-1, with D maybe TRBD1 (5 bases). This CDR3 has 13 amino acids. The V end was cut by 1 base, the J end by 0 bases, with 6 bases between. The V gene's germline CDR1 is DFQATT and CDR2 SNEGSKA (reference sequence). The CDR3 region is CSARAGLNTEAFF. In DNA, the CDR3 is TGCAGTGCTAGAGCAGGGTTGAACACTGAAGCTTTCTTT.

This chain uses TRBV20-1 with TRBJ2-3; unclear D gene. Trimming took off 6 bases at V and 11 bases at J, with 12 bases between the two ends. The CDR3 has 10 residues. The germline gives CDR1 DFQATT, CDR2 SNEGSKA (reference sequence). The chain's CDR3 is CSAALSGQYF. CDR3 nucleotide sequence: TGCAGTGCGGCCCTTTCGGGGCAGTATTTT.

This chain uses TRBV5-1 with TRBJ2-5; 7 bases line up with TRBD2. The CDR3 is made up of 13 amino acids. Germline CDR1 SGHRS, CDR2 YFSETQ. The V segment lost 4 bases and the J segment 2 bases; nucleotides outside the gene matches: 2. CDR3: CASSKAGQETQYF. CDR3 DNA: TGCGCCAGCAGCAAAGCGGGGCAAGAGACCCAGTACTTC.

V gene TRBV20-1 combines with J gene TRBJ2-1; D possibly corresponds to TRBD2 (6 bases). Between the trimmed V and J ends, which lost 3 bases and 10 bases, there was a span of 13 bases. Germline CDR1 and CDR2: DFQATT and SNEGSKA (reference sequence). This CDR3 spans 12 amino acids. In DNA, the CDR3 is TGCAGTGCTAGGCAGGGAGGTAGGGAGCAGTTCTTC. The encoded protein is CSARQGGREQFF.

V usage is TRBV4-1 and J usage is TRBJ2-7, with 10 bases that match TRBD2. The CDR3 is made up of 16 amino acids. V was clipped by 1 base and J by 4 bases; unmatched bases: 7. Looked up from germline, CDR1 is MGHRA and CDR2 is YSYEKL. In DNA, the CDR3 is TGCGCCAGCAGCCAAGTTTCTAGCGGGAGAGTTTACGAGCAGTACTTC. Protein product: CASSQVSSGRVYEQYF.

This chain connects TRBV29-1 to TRBJ1-5; no reliable D call. This CDR3 is 13 amino acids long. Trimming removed 4 bases at V and 6 bases at J, with 13 bases between. The germline CDR1 and CDR2 sequences are SQVTM and ANQGSEA. CDR3 in amino acids: CSVAMGNGQPQHF. DNA for the CDR3: TGCAGCGTTGCCATGGGAAACGGTCAGCCCCAGCATTTT.

The chain carries TRBV6-5 and TRBJ2-7; possibly TRBD1 for D (7 bases). CDR3 length: 12 residues. V lost 6 bases and J lost 6, with 12 bases in between. Germline V gene lookup returns CDR1 MNHEY and CDR2 SVGAGI. In nucleotides, the CDR3 is TGTGCCAGCAGGCAGGGGGGCCCCGAGCAGTACTTC. Translation: CASRQGGPEQYF.

The chain employs TRBV5-6 and TRBJ2-1; D not resolved. Germline loops: CDR1 SGHDT, CDR2 YYEEEE. Trimming left V 3 bases short and J 8 bases short, with 6 bases between. The CDR3 loop spans 11 amino acids. CDR3 coding DNA: TGTGCCAGCAGCTCATACCATGAGCAGTTCTTC. The encoded protein is CASSSYHEQFF.

The chain combines TRBV5-6 with TRBJ2-5; D is unclear. V gave up 1 base and J gave up 5 bases, with 9 bases separating them. Germline CDR1 is SGHDT and CDR2 is YYEEEE. This CDR3 region has 13 residues. The CDR3 loop reads CASSLSGKETQYF. In nucleotides, the CDR3 is TGTGCCAGCAGCTTGTCAGGCAAGGAGACCCAGTACTTC.

The chain employs TRBV3-1 and TRBJ2-3; 8 bases fit TRBD2. V trimming: 4 bases; J trimming: 1 base; junction bases outside the gene matches: 13. Germline V gene sequence: CDR1 LGHDT, CDR2 YNNKEL (reference sequence). The length of the CDR3 is 18 residues. The CDR3 region is CASSRRYQLAEGTDTQYF. CDR3 DNA sequence: TGTGCCAGCAGCCGTCGCTACCAACTAGCGGAGGGCACAGATACGCAGTATTTT.

As regards this clonotype: One junction end does not reproduce the germline sequence, and a read error may be involved. The V gene is TRBV7-6, the J gene TRBJ2-3; 11 nucleotides match TRBD2. The germline V gene has CDR1 SGHVS and CDR2 FNYEAQ. CDR3 length equals 14 residues. This CDR3 is CASSLAGGQDTQYF. The CDR3 nucleotides are TGTGCCAGCAGCCTAGCGGGGGGCCAAGATACGCAGTATTTT.

This clonotype occurred a few times. This chain uses TRBV7-8 with TRBJ1-5; no clear D gene. CDR1 SGHVS and CDR2 FQNEAQ come from the germline V gene. This CDR3 has 15 amino acids. Trimming pared 1 base from V and 0 bases from J, leaving 7 bases between. The CDR3 sequence is CASSLGLSSNQPQHF. CDR3 sequence (DNA): TGTGCCAGCAGCTTAGGGTTATCTAGCAATCAGCCCCAGCATTTT.

This rearrangement joins TRBV7-9 to TRBJ2-7; D is possibly TRBD2 (6 bases). The CDR3 has 12 residues. Germline V CDR1 and CDR2: SEHNR, FQNEAQ (reference sequence). Trimming left V 6 bases short and J 2 bases short, with 8 bases between. The CDR3 here is CASREGTYEQYF. CDR3 sequence (DNA): TGTGCCAGCAGGGAGGGGACCTACGAGCAGTACTTC.

The chain joins TRBV11-2 to TRBJ2-1, with 8 bases fitting TRBD2. This CDR3 comprises 18 residues. In germline, CDR1 is SGHAT, CDR2 FQNNGV. V lost 3 bases to trimming and J lost 1 base; unmatched junction nucleotides: 11. CDR3 protein: CASSFPSGSTKSYNEQFF. Here the CDR3 DNA reads TGTGCCAGCAGCTTTCCCAGCGGGAGTACTAAGTCCTACAATGAGCAGTTCTTC.

The rearrangement uses TRBV30 and TRBJ1-5, with TRBD1 matching over 7 bases. CDR1 GTSNPN and CDR2 SVGIG come from the germline V gene (reference sequence). The J segment lost 5 bases and the V segment lost 0 bases, leaving 4 bases of the junction unmatched. The CDR3 is made up of 14 amino acids. The CDR3: CAWSVGQGDQPQHF. CDR3 bases: TGTGCCTGGAGTGTAGGGCAGGGGGATCAGCCCCAGCATTTT.

This rearrangement joins TRBV7-9 to TRBJ2-7, with D possibly being TRBD1 (6 bases). Germline V lookup: CDR1 SEHNR, CDR2 FQNEAQ (reference sequence). The CDR3 length is 14 residues. V lost 4 bases, J lost 3 bases, and 13 bases lay in between. CDR3 DNA sequence: TGTGCCAGCAGCTCACAGGGATCGGACTACGAGCAGTACTTC. Its translation: CASSSQGSDYEQYF.

The chain's CDR3 is CAWTHGTDTEAFF. The CDR3 nucleotides read TGTGCCTGGACGCATGGGACGGACACTGAAGCTTTCTTT. This sequence joins TRBV30 and TRBJ1-1, with D perhaps matching TRBD1 (5 bases). CDR1 GTSNPN and CDR2 SVGIG come from the germline V gene (reference sequence). The CDR3 runs 13 residues. The V end was cut by 4 bases, the J end by 3 bases, with 12 bases between.

This chain joins TRBV24-1 and TRBJ2-1; 16 bases fit TRBD2. The length of the CDR3 is 17 residues. Germline V gives CDR1 KGHDR, CDR2 SFDVKD. Unmatched junction bases numbered 7, after V lost 4 bases and J lost 8 bases. CDR3 region: CATSEGLAGGPVDEQFF. CDR3 nucleotides: TGTGCCACCAGTGAGGGACTAGCGGGAGGGCCTGTGGATGAGCAGTTCTTC.

V usage is TRBV4-1 and J usage is TRBJ2-1, with D possibly being TRBD1 or TRBD2 (7 bases each). Between the trimmed V and J ends, which lost 0 bases and 3 bases, there was a span of 15 bases. CDR3 size: 17 residues. Per the germline V gene, CDR1 is MGHRA and CDR2 is YSYEKL. The CDR3 coding sequence is TGCGCCAGCAGCCAAGATATGGGAGGGGGCAGCTACAATGAGCAGTTCTTC. As protein: CASSQDMGGGSYNEQFF.

CDR3 in amino acids: CASSLSSQGPNTGELFF. CDR3 nucleotides: TGTGCCAGCAGTTTATCCTCCCAGGGGCCGAACACCGGGGAGCTGTTTTTT. The V gene is TRBV27, the J gene TRBJ2-2; D may be TRBD1 (6 bases). Trimming took 0 bases from V and 0 from J, leaving 11 bases between them. The germline V gene has CDR1 MNHEY and CDR2 SMNVEV (reference sequence). This CDR3 has 17 amino acids.